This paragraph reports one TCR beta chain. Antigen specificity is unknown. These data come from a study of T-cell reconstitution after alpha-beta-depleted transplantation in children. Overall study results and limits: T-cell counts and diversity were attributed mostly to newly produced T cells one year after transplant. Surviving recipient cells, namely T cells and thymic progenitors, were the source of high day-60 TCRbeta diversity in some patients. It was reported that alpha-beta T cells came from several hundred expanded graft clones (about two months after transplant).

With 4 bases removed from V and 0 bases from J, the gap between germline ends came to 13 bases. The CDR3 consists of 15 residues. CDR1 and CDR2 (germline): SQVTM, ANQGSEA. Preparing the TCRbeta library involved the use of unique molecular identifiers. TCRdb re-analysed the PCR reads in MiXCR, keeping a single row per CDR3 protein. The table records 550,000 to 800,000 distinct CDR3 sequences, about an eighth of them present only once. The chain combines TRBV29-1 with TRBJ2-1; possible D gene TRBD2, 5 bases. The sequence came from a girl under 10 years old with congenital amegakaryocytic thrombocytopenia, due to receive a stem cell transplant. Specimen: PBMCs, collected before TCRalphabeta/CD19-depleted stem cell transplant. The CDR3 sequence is CSVVPGLSSYNEQFF. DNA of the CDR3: TGCAGCGTTGTTCCGGGATTGAGCTCCTACAATGAGCAGTTCTTC.